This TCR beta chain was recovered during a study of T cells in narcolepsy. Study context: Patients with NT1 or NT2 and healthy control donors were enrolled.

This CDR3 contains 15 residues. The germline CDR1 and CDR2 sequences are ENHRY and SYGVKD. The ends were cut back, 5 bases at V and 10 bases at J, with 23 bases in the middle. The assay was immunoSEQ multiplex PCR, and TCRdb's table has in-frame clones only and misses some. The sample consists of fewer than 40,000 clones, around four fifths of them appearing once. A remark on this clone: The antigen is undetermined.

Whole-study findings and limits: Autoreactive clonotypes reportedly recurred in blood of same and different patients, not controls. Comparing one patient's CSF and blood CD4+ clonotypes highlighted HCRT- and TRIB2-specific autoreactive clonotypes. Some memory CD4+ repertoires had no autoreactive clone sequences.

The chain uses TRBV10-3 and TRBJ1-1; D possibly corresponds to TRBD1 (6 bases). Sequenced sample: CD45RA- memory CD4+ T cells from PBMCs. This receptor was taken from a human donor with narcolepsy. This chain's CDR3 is CAISSSFYGPQGAFF. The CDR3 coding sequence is TGTGCCATCAGTTCCTCCTTCTATGGGCCACAGGGAGCTTTCTTT.